This passage covers 24 T cell receptor beta chains from one sample sequenced in a study of shared clonotypes between healthy human individuals. CD45RO-negative, CCR7-positively selected cells formed the naive CD8 fraction, excluding terminally differentiated effector memory CD45RA+ cells. Generated by immunoSEQ multiplex PCR, the TCRdb table keeps only in-frame clones and is missing some. The table shows about 2.1 million clones, with 90% to 95% occurring only once. Sequenced input: naive CD8+ T cells from PBMCs. The origin of the receptors is a man younger than 35 in good health. Some clones in this sample may be carry-over from other donors' samples.

The chain has TRBV7-9 and TRBJ2-3; D unclear. The CDR3 length is 13 residues. Per germline, CDR1 SEHNR and CDR2 FQNEAQ (reference sequence). The germline V and J ends were trimmed by 4 bases and 3 bases, with 8 bases remaining between them. Here the CDR3 reads CASSSYRTDTQYF. The CDR3 coding sequence is TGTGCCAGCAGCTCCTACCGGACAGATACGCAGTATTTT.

The chain carries TRBV29-1 and TRBJ2-7; D may be TRBD2 (6 bases). CDR1 and CDR2 from the germline V gene are SQVTM and ANQGSEA. Trimming left V 6 bases short and J 6 bases short, with 12 bases between. The CDR3 totals 11 residues. CDR3 amino acids: CSVEHGGEQYF. The CDR3 nucleotides read TGCAGCGTCGAGCACGGGGGCGAGCAGTACTTC.

In this sample, this clone turned up once. The genes are TRBV27 and TRBJ2-1, with D perhaps TRBD2 (11 bases). CDR1 MNHEY and CDR2 SMNVEV come from the germline V gene (reference sequence). This CDR3 has 20 amino acids. The V gene lost 7 bases and the J gene lost 2 bases, with 30 bases spanning the gap. CDR3 sequence reads: CASIPIGTGVAGGTYNEQFF. CDR3 nucleotides: TGTGCCAGCATCCCCATCGGGACAGGGGTAGCGGGAGGGACCTACAATGAGCAGTTCTTC.

This chain links TRBV2 with TRBJ2-1; D not resolved. Germline V gene data show CDR1 as SNHLY and CDR2 as FYNNEI. The CDR3 sequence is 15 residues long. The V and J ends lost 2 bases and 5 bases respectively, with 13 bases between them. CDR3 sequence (DNA): TGTGCCAGCAGTGAACCCCCCCTTAGGCACAATGAGCAGTTCTTC. Residues: CASSEPPLRHNEQFF.

The chain uses TRBV2 and TRBJ2-7, with D perhaps TRBD1 (5 bases). This CDR3 spans 15 amino acids. Germline loops: CDR1 SNHLY, CDR2 FYNNEI. V was trimmed by 4 bases and J by 0 bases, leaving 13 bases between them. The CDR3 reads CASSVWEGASYEQYF. CDR3 nucleotides: TGTGCCAGCAGTGTTTGGGAAGGGGCCTCCTACGAGCAGTACTTC.

This sequence joins TRBV30 and TRBJ2-7; D gene unclear. The V gene lost 5 bases and the J gene lost 3 bases, with 8 bases spanning the gap. The CDR3 length is 11 residues. Germline V gene data show CDR1 as GTSNPN and CDR2 as SVGIG (reference sequence). This CDR3 reads CAWERNYEQYF. The CDR3 bases are TGTGCCTGGGAAAGGAACTACGAGCAGTACTTC.

This rearrangement joins TRBV2 to TRBJ2-5, with 11 positions matching TRBD1. CDR3 length: 13 amino acids. CDR1 is SNHLY, CDR2 FYNNEI, per germline. The V gene end was trimmed by 8 bases and the J gene end by 5 bases; junction bases not matched to a gene: 4. The CDR3 nucleotides are TGTGCCAGCGGACAGGGGGCTGGGGAGACCCAGTACTTC. Translation gives CASGQGAGETQYF.

The genes are TRBV15 and TRBJ2-7; D may be TRBD2 (5 bases). V was shortened by 4 bases and J by 0 bases, with 25 bases between the two germline ends. Per the germline V gene, CDR1 is LNHNV and CDR2 is YYDKDF (reference sequence). This CDR3 contains 19 residues. This CDR3 reads CATSISGFSRAVSSYEQYF. The CDR3 DNA follows: TGTGCCACCAGCATCTCTGGGTTCTCGAGGGCGGTGAGCTCCTACGAGCAGTACTTC.

A remark on this clone: Other DNA sequences in the same sample also yield this CDR3. V is TRBV7-9 and J is TRBJ2-7; TRBD2 matches 7 bases. Germline values: CDR1 SEHNR, CDR2 FQNEAQ (reference sequence). Trimming at V came to 8 bases and at J to 4 bases, leaving 5 bases not matched to a gene. The length of the CDR3 is 12 residues. CDR3 bases: TGTGCCAGCCGGGGGGATAGGTACGAGCAGTACTTC. Its protein product is CASRGDRYEQYF.

This clone was picked up one time. The sample contains more than one DNA sequence encoding this CDR3. The CDR3 region is CASSLGPSYEQYF. The CDR3 DNA sequence: TGTGCCAGCAGTTTGGGACCCAGCTACGAGCAGTACTTC. The chain has TRBV28 and TRBJ2-7, with D perhaps being TRBD1 or TRBD2 (5 bases each). Looked up from germline, CDR1 is MDHEN and CDR2 is SYDVKM. The CDR3 loop spans 13 amino acids. V was clipped by 3 bases and J by 3 bases, with 9 bases between them.

The V gene is TRBV7-9, the J gene TRBJ2-5, with TRBD1 matching 7 bases. Losses at the gene ends were 1 base for V and 5 bases for J; bases not matched to a gene: 7. Germline CDR1 SEHNR, CDR2 FQNEAQ (reference sequence). The CDR3 runs 15 residues. The CDR3 is CASSLGQGVGETQYF. CDR3 in DNA: TGTGCCAGCAGCTTAGGACAGGGCGTAGGGGAGACCCAGTACTTC.

The count of this clone is one. This chain connects TRBV5-1 to TRBJ2-2; D possibly corresponds to TRBD1 (5 bases). The V end lost 2 bases, the J end lost 0 bases, and 11 bases lay between the germline ends. The germline V gene has CDR1 SGHRS and CDR2 YFSETQ. The CDR3 loop spans 16 amino acids. CDR3 bases: TGCGCCAGCAGCTTAAGACAGAAATCGAACACCGGGGAGCTGTTTTTT. Encoded protein: CASSLRQKSNTGELFF. The complete variable domain, with remaining parts taken from reference TRBV5-1 and TRBJ2-2, reads KAGVTQTPRYLIKTRGQQVTLSCSPISGHRSVSWYQQTPGQGLQFLFEYFSETQRNKGNFPGRFSGRQFSNSRSEMNVSTLELGDSALYLCASSLRQKSNTGELFFGEGSRLTVL.

The chain couples TRBV5-1 to TRBJ2-5; TRBD1 matches 8 bases. CDR3 size: 15 residues. Trimming removed 4 bases from V and 5 bases from J; junction bases left unmatched: 10. Germline V lookup: CDR1 SGHRS, CDR2 YFSETQ. The CDR3 DNA reads TGCGCCAGCAGCCCGCGACAGGGGTTTCGGGAGACCCAGTACTTC. Translated: CASSPRQGFRETQYF.

The chain uses TRBV5-6 and TRBJ2-1; 11 bases fit TRBD2. Germline-derived CDR1 and CDR2 are SGHDT and YYEEEE. V dropped 0 bases and J dropped 9; count of bases not matched to a gene: 5. This CDR3 contains 15 residues. The CDR3 DNA reads TGTGCCAGCAGCTTGGGGCTAGCGGGAGGACGTGAGCAGTTCTTC. As protein: CASSLGLAGGREQFF. Full variable domain (remainder filled in from reference TRBV5-6 and TRBJ2-1): DAGVTQSPTHLIKTRGQQVTLRCSPKSGHDTVSWYQQALGQGPQFIFQYYEEEERQRGNFPDRFSGHQFPNYSSELNVNALLLGDSALYLCASSLGLAGGREQFFGPGTRLTVL.

The rearrangement joins TRBV6-6 to TRBJ2-7; D unclear. V lost 6 bases to trimming and J lost 6 bases, with 18 bases between them. CDR1 MNHNY and CDR2 SVGAGI come from the germline V gene (reference sequence). The CDR3 contains 14 residues. The CDR3 DNA is TGTGCCAGCAGCCGTCTAAGGCAAGGTGGCGAGCAGTACTTC. It translates to CASSRLRQGGEQYF.

This clone was observed once. The chain links TRBV9 to TRBJ2-5, with TRBD2 as a possible D gene (5 bases). CDR3 size: 13 residues. Germline CDR1 SGDLS, CDR2 YYNGEE. V shed 1 base and J shed 4 bases, with 8 bases lying between them. CDR3 protein: CASSVLSGETQYF. CDR3 coding DNA: TGTGCCAGCAGCGTACTCAGCGGAGAGACCCAGTACTTC.

V and J are TRBV6-1 and TRBJ1-5, with a possible D match to TRBD1 (6 bases). Germline V CDR1 and CDR2: MNHNS, SASEGT. The CDR3 is 15 residues long. V was pared by 8 bases and J by 8 bases, with 22 bases between. CDR3 loop: CASLGASLWWEPQHF. The CDR3 bases are TGTGCCAGCCTGGGGGCCTCCTTATGGTGGGAGCCCCAGCATTTT.

The chain has TRBV19 and TRBJ2-1, with TRBD2 as a possible D gene (5 bases). Looked up from germline, CDR1 is LNHDA and CDR2 is SQIVND (reference sequence). CDR3 length: 15 residues. Deletions cut 7 bases from V and 5 bases from J, with 18 bases between. CDR3 DNA: TGTGCCAGTACCCTGCGGCCAGCGGAGAACAATGAGCAGTTCTTC. The encoded protein is CASTLRPAENNEQFF.

The chain couples TRBV15 to TRBJ2-7; TRBD2 agrees at 10 bases. Trimming cost V 4 bases and J 5 bases; bases outside gene matches: 11. Germline V gene lookup returns CDR1 LNHNV and CDR2 YYDKDF (reference sequence). This CDR3 region has 16 residues. CDR3 amino acids: CATSNQVISGRNEQYF. CDR3 DNA sequence: TGTGCCACCAGCAATCAAGTGATTAGCGGGAGGAACGAGCAGTACTTC. Together with reference TRBV15 and TRBJ2-7, the CDR3 gives the full variable domain: DAMVIQNPRYQVTQFGKPVTLSCSQTLNHNVMYWYQQKSSQAPKLLFHYYDKDFNNEADTPDNFQSRRPNTSFCFLDIRSPGLGDTAMYLCATSNQVISGRNEQYFGPGTRLTVT.

V gene TRBV29-1 combines with J gene TRBJ1-2; D remains ambiguous. Germline V CDR1 and CDR2: SQVTM, ANQGSEA. The CDR3 covers 12 residues. Trimming shortened V by 8 bases and J by 4 bases, and 14 bases separated the two germline ends. CDR3 protein: CSCNSASYGYTF. The CDR3 DNA reads as TGCAGCTGTAATTCGGCAAGCTATGGCTACACCTTC.

This clone appeared once. The sample has other DNA sequences that encode this CDR3 too. The chain carries TRBV7-3 and TRBJ2-2; no clear D. The V gene lost 6 bases and the J gene lost 1 base, with 3 bases spanning the gap. Per germline, CDR1 SGHTA and CDR2 FQGTGA. The CDR3 is 12 residues long. For the CDR3, the DNA is TGTGCCAGCAGAGGGAACACCGGGGAGCTGTTTTTT. As protein: CASRGNTGELFF.

The chain carries TRBV5-6 and TRBJ1-1, with D hard to call. Trimming pared 5 bases from V and 0 bases from J, leaving 14 bases between. Germline CDR1 reads SGHDT; CDR2 reads YYEEEE. The CDR3 covers 15 residues. The CDR3 DNA is TGTGCCAGCAGGGGAGGATCCCTCATGAACACTGAAGCTTTCTTT. Translating it yields CASRGGSLMNTEAFF.

The chain is built from TRBV28 and TRBJ2-7; D is possibly TRBD1 (5 bases). The germline CDR1 and CDR2 sequences are MDHEN and SYDVKM. This CDR3 has 13 residues. Between the trimmed V and J ends, which lost 7 bases and 1 base, there was a span of 11 bases. Here the CDR3 DNA reads TGTGCCAGCAAGGACACCAGATCCTACGAGCAGTACTTC. Its protein product is CASKDTRSYEQYF.

The rearrangement links TRBV28 to TRBJ2-5; 9 bases line up with TRBD1. V lost 7 bases, J lost 1 base, and 7 bases stayed unmatched. The germline V gene encodes CDR1 MDHEN and CDR2 SYDVKM. This CDR3 has 15 amino acids. CDR3 residues: CASTPGQGVQETQYF. CDR3 nucleotides: TGTGCCAGCACCCCGGGACAGGGAGTCCAAGAGACCCAGTACTTC.